The 21 T cell receptor beta chains reported below all come from one sample, sequenced in a study of spatial heterogeneity in lung cancer. Using its own MiXCR run on the 5' RACE reads, TCRdb lists one record per CDR3 protein. The table includes under 100,000 distinct CDR3 sequences, roughly 8.7% detected once. Time point noted: sample taken at primary tumor resection. Whole RNA, isolated from tumor, nontumor lung or frozen PBMC, was sequenced without prior sorting. This specimen consisted of PBMCs, obtained at surgery. Every receptor here comes from a male donor with early-stage non-small cell lung cancer.

This clonotype was recorded at least ten times. The chain combines TRBV7-2 with TRBJ2-7; no clear D. V was pared by 5 bases and J by 6 bases, with 17 bases between. CDR1 is SGHTA, CDR2 FQGNSA, per germline. There are 14 residues in the CDR3. In DNA form, the CDR3 reads TGTGCCAGCAGCCCCCGATGGGCAGGTTCCGAGCAGTACTTC. Residues: CASSPRWAGSEQYF.

This clonotype was seen at least ten times. This chain joins TRBV3-1 and TRBJ1-1, with 7 positions matching TRBD1. V shed 1 base, J shed 4 bases, and the junction held 3 bases outside the gene matches. The germline V gene encodes CDR1 LGHDT and CDR2 YNNKEL (reference sequence). This CDR3 is 14 amino acids long. CDR3: CASSQGYRGTEAFF. The CDR3 DNA reads as TGTGCCAGCAGCCAAGGATACAGGGGCACTGAAGCTTTCTTT.

This sequence joins TRBV27 and TRBJ1-6; 7 bases line up with TRBD1. Germline CDR1 and CDR2: MNHEY and SMNVEV (reference sequence). Germline trimming cut 4 bases from V and 2 bases from J; bases unmatched to any gene: 5. This CDR3 spans 16 amino acids. DNA of the CDR3: TGTGCCAGCAGTTCGGACAGGCCCCCCTATAATTCACCCCTCCACTTT. Its translation: CASSSDRPPYNSPLHF.

The table lists this clonotype with a few counts. The chain is built from TRBV6-1 and TRBJ2-5; no clear D. Trimming pared 1 base from V and 0 bases from J, leaving 9 bases between. The CDR3 is made up of 15 amino acids. Germline-derived CDR1 and CDR2 are MNHNS and SASEGT. The DNA of the CDR3 is TGTGCCAGCAGTGAAGAGCACAGCTACCAAGAGACCCAGTACTTC. Its protein is CASSEEHSYQETQYF.

The table lists this clonotype with many counts. CDR3 bases: TGTGCCAGCAGTTTACAGGGGGCTAGCAATCAGCCCCAGCATTTT. This translates into CASSLQGASNQPQHF. The genes are TRBV6-1 and TRBJ1-5, with 9 positions matching TRBD1. V was pared by 5 bases and J by 0 bases, with 2 bases of the junction left unmatched. This CDR3 spans 15 amino acids. Per germline, CDR1 MNHNS and CDR2 SASEGT.

J is TRBJ2-3 and V is TRBV20-1, with 14 bases fitting TRBD2. Germline V gives CDR1 DFQATT, CDR2 SNEGSKA (reference sequence). After removal of 5 bases from V and 4 bases from J, the junction contained 2 bases not matched to a gene. The CDR3 runs 14 residues. The CDR3 DNA reads TGCAGTGCTCCGGGACTAGCGGGAGCAGATACGCAGTATTTT. Translated: CSAPGLAGADTQYF.

At least ten counts were recorded for this clonotype. This chain connects TRBV5-1 to TRBJ1-1; D possibly corresponds to TRBD1 (5 bases). In germline, CDR1 is SGHRS, CDR2 YFSETQ. V lost 0 bases and J 5 bases, leaving 17 bases between the germline ends. The CDR3 length is 16 residues. Written as DNA, the CDR3 is TGCGCCAGCAGCTTGGTAGAGTCCAGGGCGGGGACTGAAGCTTTCTTT. Its protein is CASSLVESRAGTEAFF.

This clonotype was seen more than once but under ten times. V is TRBV9 and J is TRBJ2-3; 13 bases are shared with TRBD2. CDR3 size: 15 residues. Germline loops: CDR1 SGDLS, CDR2 YYNGEE. V lost 1 base and J lost 5; bases outside the gene matches: 1. CDR3 nucleotides: TGTGCCAGCAGCGTAAGGACTAGCGGGAGAGATACGCAGTATTTT. This translates into CASSVRTSGRDTQYF.

In this sample, this clonotype turned up a few times. The chain uses TRBV27 and TRBJ2-5, with D possibly matching TRBD2 (6 bases). The CDR3 totals 15 residues. Trimming cost V 5 bases and J 3 bases, with 16 bases left between them. The V gene's germline CDR1 is MNHEY and CDR2 SMNVEV (reference sequence). The CDR3 here is CASSVYGSREETQYF. In DNA form, the CDR3 reads TGTGCCAGCAGTGTATACGGGAGCCGGGAAGAGACCCAGTACTTC.

This clonotype was recorded at least ten times. This rearrangement joins TRBV30 to TRBJ1-5; D unclear. The V and J ends lost 4 bases and 5 bases respectively, with 12 bases between them. CDR3 length: 13 residues. The germline CDR1 and CDR2 sequences are GTSNPN and SVGIG (reference sequence). CDR3 DNA: TGTGCCTGGAACAACGTCCTGGATCAGCCCCAGCATTTT. It specifies CAWNNVLDQPQHF.

CDR3 nucleotide sequence: TGTGCCAGCAGCGTAGCGGGGGTACAGGGGGCTATGGATACGCAGTATTTT. Its translation is CASSVAGVQGAMDTQYF. The V and J genes are TRBV9 and TRBJ2-3; 9 nucleotides agree with TRBD1. The V segment lost 0 bases and the J segment 6 bases; nucleotides outside the gene matches: 11. The CDR3 contains 17 residues. Germline V gene sequence: CDR1 SGDLS, CDR2 YYNGEE. Based on the CDR3 plus reference TRBV9 and TRBJ2-3, the full variable domain is DSGVTQTPKHLITATGQRVTLRCSPRSGDLSVYWYQQSLDQGLQFLIQYYNGEERAKGNILERFSAQQFPDLHSELNLSSLELGDSALYFCASSVAGVQGAMDTQYFGPGTRLTVL.

This chain uses TRBV29-1 with TRBJ2-1, with 8 positions matching TRBD2. V lost 5 bases and J lost 5; bases outside the gene matches: 11. There are 15 residues in the CDR3. Germline CDR1 reads SQVTM; CDR2 reads ANQGSEA. CDR3 amino acids: CSVLPMTSANNEQFF. The CDR3 DNA sequence: TGCAGCGTTCTTCCCATGACTAGCGCGAACAATGAGCAGTTCTTC.

This clonotype was observed many times. The chain employs TRBV28 and TRBJ2-7; D unresolved. With 3 bases removed from V and 2 bases from J, the gap between germline ends came to 8 bases. Looked up from germline, CDR1 is MDHEN and CDR2 is SYDVKM. The CDR3 length is 13 residues. CDR3 sequence reads: CASSFPLTYEQYF. CDR3 DNA: TGTGCCAGCAGTTTCCCACTTACCTACGAGCAGTACTTC.

This clonotype was picked up a small number of times. The gene calls are TRBV2 and TRBJ1-1; 8 nucleotides line up with TRBD1. The CDR3 has 14 amino acids. With 9 bases clipped from V and 4 bases from J, the junction kept 10 bases outside the gene matches. Germline CDR1 and CDR2: SNHLY and FYNNEI. CDR3 region: CASRTRDRSTEAFF. In nucleotides, the CDR3 is TGTGCCAGTCGAACCCGGGACAGGAGCACTGAAGCTTTCTTT.

This clonotype was counted between two and nine times. The chain is built from TRBV5-1 and TRBJ1-1, with D unclear. The CDR3 is 13 residues long. CDR1 is SGHRS and CDR2 is YFSETQ in the germline V gene. V dropped 3 bases and J dropped 0 bases, with 6 bases sitting between them. This CDR3 is CASSSQMNTEAFF. In DNA form, the CDR3 reads TGCGCCAGCAGCTCTCAGATGAACACTGAAGCTTTCTTT.

This clonotype has ten or more counts. V usage is TRBV3-1 and J usage is TRBJ2-1; 10 bases line up with TRBD2. From germline, CDR1 is LGHDT and CDR2 YNNKEL (reference sequence). V dropped 0 bases and J dropped 7; count of bases not matched to a gene: 6. The CDR3 runs 16 residues. This CDR3 is CASSQEGMGLANEQFF. CDR3 sequence (DNA): TGTGCCAGCAGCCAAGAAGGTATGGGACTAGCGAATGAGCAGTTCTTC.

On this clonotype itself: A single base separates this from a much larger clone, so it may be a read error. The V gene is TRBV24-1, the J gene TRBJ2-1; D remains ambiguous. The CDR3 is 12 amino acids. Germline CDR1 reads KGHDR; CDR2 reads SFDVKD. The DNA for the CDR3 is TGTGTCACCAGTGATTTCGGCGTCGAGCAGTTCTTC. Encoded protein: CVTSDFGVEQFF.

This clonotype was counted between two and nine times. The rearrangement links TRBV28 to TRBJ2-7, with a weak D call TRBD2 (5 bases). In germline, CDR1 is MDHEN, CDR2 SYDVKM. V was cut by 2 bases and J by 0 bases, with 11 bases left in between. The CDR3 is 15 residues long. DNA of the CDR3: TGTGCCAGCAGTTTAAAAACTAGTAGCTCCTACGAGCAGTACTTC. Translation gives CASSLKTSSSYEQYF. The full variable domain, its missing parts supplied by reference TRBV28 and TRBJ2-7, is DVKVTQSSRYLVKRTGEKVFLECVQDMDHENMFWYRQDPGLGLRLIYFSYDVKMKEKGDIPEGYSVSREKKERFSLILESASTNQTSMYLCASSLKTSSSYEQYFGPGTRLTVT.

This clonotype was picked up a small number of times. The V and J genes are TRBV9 and TRBJ2-7; possibly TRBD2 for D (6 bases). CDR1 and CDR2 (germline): SGDLS, YYNGEE. Trimming took off 0 bases at V and 2 bases at J, with 9 bases between the two ends. This CDR3 is 14 amino acids long. CDR3 DNA sequence: TGTGCCAGCAGCGTAGGTGGGGGGACCTACGAGCAGTACTTC. Protein sequence: CASSVGGGTYEQYF.

This clonotype was observed many times. Here the CDR3 reads CASSQAGSRNEQFF. CDR3 DNA: TGCGCCAGCTCTCAAGCGGGATCAAGGAATGAGCAGTTCTTC. V usage is TRBV5-1 and J usage is TRBJ2-1; 7 nucleotides match TRBD2. Germline V CDR1 and CDR2: SGHRS, YFSETQ. V gave up 7 bases and J gave up 7 bases; unmatched junction bases: 11. The length of the CDR3 is 14 residues.

In this sample, this clonotype turned up a few times. The chain uses TRBV7-9 and TRBJ1-5; weak D call: TRBD1 (6 bases). The germline gives CDR1 SEHNR, CDR2 FQNEAQ (reference sequence). V lost 5 bases and J lost 3, with 11 bases in between. The length of the CDR3 is 14 residues. The CDR3 nucleotides read TGTGCCAGCAGCATTGGACAGCCCAATCAGCCCCAGCATTTT. Its protein product is CASSIGQPNQPQHF.